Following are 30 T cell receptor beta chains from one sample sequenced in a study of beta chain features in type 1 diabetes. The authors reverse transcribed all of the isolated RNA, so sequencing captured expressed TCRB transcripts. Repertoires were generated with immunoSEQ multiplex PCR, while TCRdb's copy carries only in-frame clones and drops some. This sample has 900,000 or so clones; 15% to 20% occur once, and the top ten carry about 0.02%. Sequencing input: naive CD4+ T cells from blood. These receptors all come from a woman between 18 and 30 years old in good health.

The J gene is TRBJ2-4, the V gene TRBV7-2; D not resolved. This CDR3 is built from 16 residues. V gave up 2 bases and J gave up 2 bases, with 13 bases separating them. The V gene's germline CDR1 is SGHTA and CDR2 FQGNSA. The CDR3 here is CASSLSAVNSKNIQYF. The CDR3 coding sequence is TGTGCCAGCAGCTTATCGGCAGTTAACTCCAAAAACATTCAGTACTTC.

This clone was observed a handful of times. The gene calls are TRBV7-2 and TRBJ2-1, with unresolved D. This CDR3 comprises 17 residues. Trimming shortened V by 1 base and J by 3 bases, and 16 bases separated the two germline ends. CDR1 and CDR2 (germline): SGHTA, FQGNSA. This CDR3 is CASSLGPRLSGYNEQFF. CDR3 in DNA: TGTGCCAGCAGCTTAGGCCCTCGACTTTCGGGCTACAATGAGCAGTTCTTC.

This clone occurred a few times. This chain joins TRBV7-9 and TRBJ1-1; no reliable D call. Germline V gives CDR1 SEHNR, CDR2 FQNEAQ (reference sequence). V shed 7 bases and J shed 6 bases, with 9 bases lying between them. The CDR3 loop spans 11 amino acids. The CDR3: CASTNYAEAFF. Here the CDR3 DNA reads TGTGCCAGCACCAACTACGCTGAAGCTTTCTTT.

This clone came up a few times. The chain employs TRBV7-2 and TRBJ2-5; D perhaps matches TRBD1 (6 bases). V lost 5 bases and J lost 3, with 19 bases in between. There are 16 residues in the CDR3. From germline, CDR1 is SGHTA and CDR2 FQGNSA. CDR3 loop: CASSPIFGTLEETQYF. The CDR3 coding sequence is TGTGCCAGCAGCCCTATCTTTGGGACACTAGAAGAGACCCAGTACTTC.

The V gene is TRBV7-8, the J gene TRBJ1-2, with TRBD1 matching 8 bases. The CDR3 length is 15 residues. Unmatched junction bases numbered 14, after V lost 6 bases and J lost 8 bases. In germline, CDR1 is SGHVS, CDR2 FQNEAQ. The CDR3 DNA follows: TGTGCCAGCAGGTCCCCCGGACAGGGAATCTTGGGCTACACCTTC. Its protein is CASRSPGQGILGYTF.

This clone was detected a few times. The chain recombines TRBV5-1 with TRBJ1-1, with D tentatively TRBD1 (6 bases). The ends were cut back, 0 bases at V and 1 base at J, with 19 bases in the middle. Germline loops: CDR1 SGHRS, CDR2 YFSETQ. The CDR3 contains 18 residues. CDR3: CASSLGPPTGYGNTEAFF. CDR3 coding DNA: TGCGCCAGCAGCTTGGGGCCCCCGACAGGTTATGGGAACACTGAAGCTTTCTTT.

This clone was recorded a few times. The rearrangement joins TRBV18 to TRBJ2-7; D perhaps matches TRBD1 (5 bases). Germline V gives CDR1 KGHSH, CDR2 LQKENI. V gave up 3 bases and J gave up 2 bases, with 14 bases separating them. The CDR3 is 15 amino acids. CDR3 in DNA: TGTGCCAGCTCACCTGGGGCCGCAGGGCCCTACGAGCAGTACTTC. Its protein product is CASSPGAAGPYEQYF.

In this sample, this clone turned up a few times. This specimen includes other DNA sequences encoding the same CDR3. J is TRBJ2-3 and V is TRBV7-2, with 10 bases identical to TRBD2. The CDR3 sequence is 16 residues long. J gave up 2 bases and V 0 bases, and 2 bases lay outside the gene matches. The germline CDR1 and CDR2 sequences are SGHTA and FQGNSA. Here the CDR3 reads CASSLALAGVTDTQYF. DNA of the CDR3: TGTGCCAGCAGCTTAGCGCTAGCGGGAGTCACAGATACGCAGTATTTT.

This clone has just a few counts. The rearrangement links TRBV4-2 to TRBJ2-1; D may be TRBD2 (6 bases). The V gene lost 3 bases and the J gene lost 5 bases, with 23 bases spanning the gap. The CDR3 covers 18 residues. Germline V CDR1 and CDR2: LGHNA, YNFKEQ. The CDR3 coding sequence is TGTGCCAGCAGCCAGGGGCTTACTAGCCTGCGCACTAACAATGAGCAGTTCTTC. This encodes CASSQGLTSLRTNNEQFF.

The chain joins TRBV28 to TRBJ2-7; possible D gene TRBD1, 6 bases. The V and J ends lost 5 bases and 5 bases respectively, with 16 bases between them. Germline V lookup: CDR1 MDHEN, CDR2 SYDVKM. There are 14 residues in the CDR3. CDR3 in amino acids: CASSPSTGNHEQYF. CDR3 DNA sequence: TGTGCCAGCAGTCCCTCAACAGGGAACCACGAGCAGTACTTC.

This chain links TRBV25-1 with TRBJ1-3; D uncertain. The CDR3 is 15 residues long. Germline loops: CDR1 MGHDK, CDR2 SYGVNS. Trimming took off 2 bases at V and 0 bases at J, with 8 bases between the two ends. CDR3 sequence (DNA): TGTGCCAGCAGTGAAACAGACGGCTCTGGAAACACCATATATTTT. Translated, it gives CASSETDGSGNTIYF.

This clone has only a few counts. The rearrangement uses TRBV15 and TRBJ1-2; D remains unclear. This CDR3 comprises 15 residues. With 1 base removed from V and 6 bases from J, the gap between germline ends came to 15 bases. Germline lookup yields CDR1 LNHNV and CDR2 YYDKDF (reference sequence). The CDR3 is CATSRVAGRSDGYTF. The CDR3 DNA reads TGTGCCACCAGCAGAGTTGCGGGTCGGAGCGATGGCTACACCTTC.

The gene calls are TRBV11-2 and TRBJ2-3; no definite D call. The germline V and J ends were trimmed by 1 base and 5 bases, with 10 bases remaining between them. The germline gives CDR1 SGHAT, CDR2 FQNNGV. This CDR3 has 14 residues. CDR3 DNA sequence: TGTGCCAGCAGCTTAGCGCGGTTCCAAGATACGCAGTATTTT. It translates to CASSLARFQDTQYF.

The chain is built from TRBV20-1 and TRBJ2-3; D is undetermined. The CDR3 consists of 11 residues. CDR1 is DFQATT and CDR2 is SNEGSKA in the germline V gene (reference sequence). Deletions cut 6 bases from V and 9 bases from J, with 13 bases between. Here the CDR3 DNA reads TGCAGTGCGACGATTGAGGTAACGCAGTATTTT. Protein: CSATIEVTQYF.

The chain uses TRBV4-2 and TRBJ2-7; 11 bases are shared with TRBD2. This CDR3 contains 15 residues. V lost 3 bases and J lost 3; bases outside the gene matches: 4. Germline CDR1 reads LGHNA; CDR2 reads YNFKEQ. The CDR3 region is CASSQATSGNYEQYF. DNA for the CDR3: TGTGCCAGCAGCCAGGCGACTAGCGGGAACTACGAGCAGTACTTC.

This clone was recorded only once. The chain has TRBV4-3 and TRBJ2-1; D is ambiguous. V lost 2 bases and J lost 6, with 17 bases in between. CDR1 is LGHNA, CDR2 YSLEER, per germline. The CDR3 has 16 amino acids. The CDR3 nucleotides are TGCGCCAGCAGCCAACGGCGAGCCGCAGAGGTCAATGAGCAGTTCTTC. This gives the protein CASSQRRAAEVNEQFF.

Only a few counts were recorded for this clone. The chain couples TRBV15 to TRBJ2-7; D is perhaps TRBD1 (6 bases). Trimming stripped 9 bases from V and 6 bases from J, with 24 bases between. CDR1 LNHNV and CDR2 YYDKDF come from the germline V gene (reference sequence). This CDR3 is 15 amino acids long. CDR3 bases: TGTGCCACGAGGAATCACCGCCTACAGGGAACCGAGCAGTACTTC. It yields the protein CATRNHRLQGTEQYF. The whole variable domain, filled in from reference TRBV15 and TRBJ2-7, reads DAMVIQNPRYQVTQFGKPVTLSCSQTLNHNVMYWYQQKSSQAPKLLFHYYDKDFNNEADTPDNFQSRRPNTSFCFLDIRSPGLGDTAMYLCATRNHRLQGTEQYFGPGTRLTVT.

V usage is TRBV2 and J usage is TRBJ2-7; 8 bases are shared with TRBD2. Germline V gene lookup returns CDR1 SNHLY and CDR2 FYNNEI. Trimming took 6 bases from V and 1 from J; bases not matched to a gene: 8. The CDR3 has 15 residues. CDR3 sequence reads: CASSRAGVGSYEQYF. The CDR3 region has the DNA TGTGCCAGCAGCAGAGCGGGAGTTGGATCCTACGAGCAGTACTTC.

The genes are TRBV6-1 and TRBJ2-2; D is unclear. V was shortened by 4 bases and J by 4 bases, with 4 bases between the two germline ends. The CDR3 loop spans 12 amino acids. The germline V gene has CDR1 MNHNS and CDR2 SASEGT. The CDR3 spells CASSGTTGELFF. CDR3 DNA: TGTGCCAGCAGTGGAACCACCGGGGAGCTGTTTTTT.

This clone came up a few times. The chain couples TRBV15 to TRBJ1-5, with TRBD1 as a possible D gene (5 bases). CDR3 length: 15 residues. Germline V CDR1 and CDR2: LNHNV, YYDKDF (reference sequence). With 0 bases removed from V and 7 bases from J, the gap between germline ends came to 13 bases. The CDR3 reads CATSRDPGAEQPQHF. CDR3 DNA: TGTGCCACCAGCAGAGATCCTGGGGCAGAACAGCCCCAGCATTTT. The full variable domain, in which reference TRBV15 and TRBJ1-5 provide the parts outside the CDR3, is DAMVIQNPRYQVTQFGKPVTLSCSQTLNHNVMYWYQQKSSQAPKLLFHYYDKDFNNEADTPDNFQSRRPNTSFCFLDIRSPGLGDTAMYLCATSRDPGAEQPQHFGDGTRLSIL.

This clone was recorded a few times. The CDR3 bases are TGTGCCAGCAGCTTGGCCCTGCGGGCTCAAGAGACCCAGTACTTC. Protein: CASSLALRAQETQYF. V and J are TRBV4-2 and TRBJ2-5; D may be TRBD2 (5 bases). Trimming took 5 bases from V and 2 from J, leaving 15 bases between them. The CDR3 has 15 residues. Germline V lookup: CDR1 LGHNA, CDR2 YNFKEQ.

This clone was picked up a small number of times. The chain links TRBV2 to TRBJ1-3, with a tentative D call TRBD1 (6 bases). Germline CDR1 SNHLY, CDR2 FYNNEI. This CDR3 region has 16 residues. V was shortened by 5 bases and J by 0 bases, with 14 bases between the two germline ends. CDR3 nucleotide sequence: TGTGCCAGCAGTCGTCAGGGGACGATCTCTGGAAACACCATATATTTT. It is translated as CASSRQGTISGNTIYF.

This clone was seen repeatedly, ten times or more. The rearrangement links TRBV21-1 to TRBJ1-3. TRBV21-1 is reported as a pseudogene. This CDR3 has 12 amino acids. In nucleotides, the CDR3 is TGTGCCAGCAGCAAACGTTCCGCTAACATATATTTT. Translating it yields CASSKRSANIYF.

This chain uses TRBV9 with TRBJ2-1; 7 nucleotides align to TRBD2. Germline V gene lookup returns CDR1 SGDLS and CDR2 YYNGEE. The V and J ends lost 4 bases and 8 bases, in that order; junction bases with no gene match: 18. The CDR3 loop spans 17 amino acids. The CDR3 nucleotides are TGTGCCAGCAGCTTCCGTAGGGGAGGGACCCCAAGGGATGAGCAGTTCTTC. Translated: CASSFRRGGTPRDEQFF.

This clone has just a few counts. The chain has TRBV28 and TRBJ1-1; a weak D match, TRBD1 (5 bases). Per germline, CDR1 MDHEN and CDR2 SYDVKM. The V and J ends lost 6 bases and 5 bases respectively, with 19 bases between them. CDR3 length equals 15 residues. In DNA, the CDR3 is TGTGCCAGCAGCCGCCGGAGAGGGGAGAGGACTGAAGCTTTCTTT. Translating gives CASSRRRGERTEAFF.

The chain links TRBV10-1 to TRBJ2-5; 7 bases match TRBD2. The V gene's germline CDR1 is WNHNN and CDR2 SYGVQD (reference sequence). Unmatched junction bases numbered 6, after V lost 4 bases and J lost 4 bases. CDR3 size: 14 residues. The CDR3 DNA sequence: TGCGCCAGCAGTGGACAGCGGGACCGAGAGACCCAGTACTTC. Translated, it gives CASSGQRDRETQYF.

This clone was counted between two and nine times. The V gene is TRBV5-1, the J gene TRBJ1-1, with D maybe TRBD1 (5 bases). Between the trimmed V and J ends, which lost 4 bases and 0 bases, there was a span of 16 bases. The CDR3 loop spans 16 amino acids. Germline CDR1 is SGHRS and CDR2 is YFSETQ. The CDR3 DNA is TGCGCCAGCAGCCTGCACACGACGGACATGAACACTGAAGCTTTCTTT. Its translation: CASSLHTTDMNTEAFF.

The CDR3 DNA follows: TGTGCCAGCAGCTTAGGGGTGGATCTTCGCACAGATACGCAGTATTTT. It yields the protein CASSLGVDLRTDTQYF. J is TRBJ2-3 and V is TRBV11-2; D not certain. CDR3 length: 16 residues. Germline CDR1 SGHAT, CDR2 FQNNGV. V gave up 1 base and J gave up 1 base, with 12 bases separating them.

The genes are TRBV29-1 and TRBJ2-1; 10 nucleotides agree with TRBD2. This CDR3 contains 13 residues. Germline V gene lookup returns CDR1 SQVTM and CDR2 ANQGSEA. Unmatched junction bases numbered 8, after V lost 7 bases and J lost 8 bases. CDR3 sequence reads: CSGAGGPGDEQFF. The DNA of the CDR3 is TGCAGCGGAGCGGGAGGGCCTGGCGATGAGCAGTTCTTC.

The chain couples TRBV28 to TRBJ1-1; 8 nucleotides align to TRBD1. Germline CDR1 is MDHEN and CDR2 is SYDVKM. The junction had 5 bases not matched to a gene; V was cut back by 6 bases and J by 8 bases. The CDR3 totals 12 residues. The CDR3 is CASRKWTGEAFF. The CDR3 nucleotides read TGTGCCAGCAGAAAATGGACAGGGGAAGCTTTCTTT.